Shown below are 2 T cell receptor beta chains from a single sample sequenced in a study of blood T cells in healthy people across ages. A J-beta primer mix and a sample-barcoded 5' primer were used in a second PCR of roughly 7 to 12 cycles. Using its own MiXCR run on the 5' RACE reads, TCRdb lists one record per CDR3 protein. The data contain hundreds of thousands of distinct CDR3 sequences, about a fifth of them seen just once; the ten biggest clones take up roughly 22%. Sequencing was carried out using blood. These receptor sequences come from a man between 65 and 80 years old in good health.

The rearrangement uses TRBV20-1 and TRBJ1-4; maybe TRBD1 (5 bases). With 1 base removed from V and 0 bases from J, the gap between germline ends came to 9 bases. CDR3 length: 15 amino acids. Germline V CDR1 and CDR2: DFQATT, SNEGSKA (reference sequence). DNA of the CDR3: TGCAGTGCTAGAGCAGGGTCTGCAACTAATGAAAAACTGTTTTTT. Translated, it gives CSARAGSATNEKLFF.

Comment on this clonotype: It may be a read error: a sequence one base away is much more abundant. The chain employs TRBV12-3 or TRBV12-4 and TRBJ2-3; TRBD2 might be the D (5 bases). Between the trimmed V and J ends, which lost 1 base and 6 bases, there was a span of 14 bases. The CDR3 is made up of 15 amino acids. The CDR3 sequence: CASSLGGVPGDTQYF. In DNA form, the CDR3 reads TGTGCCAGCAGTTTAGGTGGCGTCCCGGGGGATACGCAGTATTTT.